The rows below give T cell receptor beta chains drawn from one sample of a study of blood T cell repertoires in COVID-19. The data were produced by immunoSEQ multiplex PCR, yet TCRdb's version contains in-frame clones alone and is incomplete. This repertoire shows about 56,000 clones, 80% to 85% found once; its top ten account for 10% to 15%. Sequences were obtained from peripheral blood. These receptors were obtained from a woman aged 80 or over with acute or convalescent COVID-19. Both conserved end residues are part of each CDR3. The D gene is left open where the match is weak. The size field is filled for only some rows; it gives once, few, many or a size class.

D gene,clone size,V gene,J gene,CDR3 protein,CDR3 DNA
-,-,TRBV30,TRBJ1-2,CAWSVRTAYGYTF,TGTGCCTGGAGTGTACGGACAGCCTATGGCTACACCTTC
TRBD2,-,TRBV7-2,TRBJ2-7,CASSPPPSGGYEQYF,TGTGCCAGCAGCCCCCCTCCTAGCGGGGGCTACGAGCAGTACTTC
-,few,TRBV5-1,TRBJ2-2,CASSAGQNTGELFF,TGCGCCAGCAGCGCCGGACAGAACACCGGGGAGCTGTTTTTT
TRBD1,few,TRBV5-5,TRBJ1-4,CASSPRTGLSYGEKLFF,TGTGCCAGCAGCCCGAGGACAGGTCTCTCTTATGGGGAAAAACTGTTTTTT
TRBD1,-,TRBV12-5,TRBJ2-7,CASGPGTGGEQYF,TGTGCTAGTGGTCCAGGCACAGGGGGCGAGCAGTACTTC
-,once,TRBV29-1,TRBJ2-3,CSVGDSSTDTQYF,TGCAGCGTAGGGGACTCCAGCACAGATACGCAGTATTTT
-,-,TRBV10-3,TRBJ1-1,CAISQTEMNTEAFF,TGTGCCATCAGCCAGACAGAGATGAACACTGAAGCTTTCTTT
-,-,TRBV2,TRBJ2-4,CASLPGSKNIQYF,TGTGCCAGCCTTCCCGGTTCCAAAAACATTCAGTACTTC
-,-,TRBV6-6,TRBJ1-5,CASSEKGLTGVPRGNQPQHF,TGTGCCAGCAGCGAGAAAGGGTTAACGGGGGTACCTAGGGGCAATCAGCCCCAGCATTTT
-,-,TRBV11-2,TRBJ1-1,CASSLAGWREAFF,TGTGCCAGCAGCTTAGCGGGGTGGAGGGAAGCTTTCTTT
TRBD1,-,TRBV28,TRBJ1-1,CATRTGLYTEAFF,TGTGCCACTCGGACAGGCCTCTACACTGAAGCTTTCTTT
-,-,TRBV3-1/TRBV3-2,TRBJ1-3,CASSHGGAGNTIYF,TGTGCCAGCAGCCATGGTGGAGCTGGAAACACCATATATTTT
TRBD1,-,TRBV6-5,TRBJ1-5,CASSSQGARQPQHF,TGTGCCAGCAGCTCACAGGGGGCGAGGCAGCCCCAGCATTTT
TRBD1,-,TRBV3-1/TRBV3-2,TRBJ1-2,CASSQTGRGYTF,TGTGCCAGCAGCCAGACAGGGCGCGGCTACACCTTC
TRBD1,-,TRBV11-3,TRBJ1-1,CASSRDRGLNTEAFF,TGTGCCAGCAGCAGGGACAGGGGGTTGAACACTGAAGCTTTCTTT
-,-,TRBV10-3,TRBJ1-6,CAISEEPGSPLHF,TGTGCCATCAGTGAGGAACCAGGGTCTCCCCTCCACTTT
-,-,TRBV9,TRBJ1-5,CASSRDAGPSQPQHF,TGTGCCAGCAGCAGGGATGCGGGCCCCAGTCAGCCCCAGCATTTT
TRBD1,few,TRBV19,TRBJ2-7,CASRRTGDSYEQYF,TGTGCCAGCCGTCGGACAGGGGACTCCTACGAGCAGTACTTC
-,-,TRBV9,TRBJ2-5,CASSVSGGWQETQYF,TGTGCCAGCAGCGTATCTGGAGGGTGGCAAGAGACCCAGTACTTC
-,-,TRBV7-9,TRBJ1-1,CASSLGNTGNTEAFF,TGTGCCAGCAGCTTAGGGAACACAGGTAACACTGAAGCTTTCTTT
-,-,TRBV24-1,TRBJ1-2,CATSDLNREGYTF,TGTGCCACCAGTGACCTAAACAGGGAGGGCTACACCTTC
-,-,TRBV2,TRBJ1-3,CASTNQGTSGNTIYF,TGTGCCAGCACAAATCAGGGTACCTCTGGAAACACCATATATTTT
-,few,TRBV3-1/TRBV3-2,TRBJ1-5,CASSQMTGGNQPQHF,TGTGCCAGCAGCCAAATGACAGGCGGGAATCAGCCCCAGCATTTT
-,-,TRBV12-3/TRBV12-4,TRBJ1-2,CASRRTGYDGYTF,TGTGCCAGCAGGCGAACAGGGTACGATGGCTACACCTTC
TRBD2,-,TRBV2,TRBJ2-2,CASSRGGLAGNTGELFF,TGTGCCAGCAGTCGAGGGGGACTAGCGGGGAACACCGGGGAGCTGTTTTTT
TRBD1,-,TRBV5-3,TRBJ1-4,CARSLIYVVGQKNPVEKLFF,TGTGCCAGAAGCTTAATTTACGTAGTGGGACAGAAAAACCCGGTCGAAAAACTGTTTTTT
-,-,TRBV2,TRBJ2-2,CASTEQGTGELFF,TGTGCCAGCACCGAACAGGGCACCGGGGAGCTGTTTTTT